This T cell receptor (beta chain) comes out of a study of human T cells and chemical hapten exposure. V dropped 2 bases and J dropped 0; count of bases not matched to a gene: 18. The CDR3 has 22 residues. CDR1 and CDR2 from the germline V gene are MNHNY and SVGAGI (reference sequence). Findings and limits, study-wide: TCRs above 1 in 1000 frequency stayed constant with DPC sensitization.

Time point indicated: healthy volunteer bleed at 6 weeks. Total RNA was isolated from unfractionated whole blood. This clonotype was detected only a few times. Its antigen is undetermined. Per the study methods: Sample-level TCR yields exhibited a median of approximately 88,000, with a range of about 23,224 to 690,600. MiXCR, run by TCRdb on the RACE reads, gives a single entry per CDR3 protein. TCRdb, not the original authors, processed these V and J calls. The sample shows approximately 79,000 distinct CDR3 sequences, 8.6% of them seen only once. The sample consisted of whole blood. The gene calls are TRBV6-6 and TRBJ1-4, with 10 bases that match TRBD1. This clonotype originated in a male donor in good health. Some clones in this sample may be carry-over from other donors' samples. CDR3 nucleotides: TGTGCCAGCAGTTACGGGGGGGGGCCCGGGACAGGGGCCGAAGCAACTAATGAAAAACTGTTTTTT. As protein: CASSYGGGPGTGAEATNEKLFF.